The rows below give T cell receptor beta chains drawn from one sample of a study of cytomegalovirus exposure and HLA in healthy donors. Using immunoSEQ multiplex PCR, the repertoire was profiled, and TCRdb retains in-frame clones only, with some absent. The sample lists about 160,000 clones; 85% to 90% were seen once. Material for sequencing was PBMCs. Receptors originate from a man aged 18 to 29 in good health and CMV-seropositive. Both conserved end residues are part of each CDR3. The order of the fields is J gene, CDR3 length, V gene, D gene, clone size, CDR3 protein, CDR3 DNA. The D gene is left open where the match is weak. Not every row has a clone size; where given, it reads once, few, many or a size class.

j_call: TRBJ2-1; cdr3_length: 16; v_call: TRBV7-7; d_call: TRBD2; clone_size: once; cdr3_aa: CASSLEASGDYNEQFF; cdr3_nt: TGTGCTAGCAGCTTAGAGGCTAGCGGGGACTACAATGAGCAGTTCTTC
j_call: TRBJ1-2; cdr3_length: 14; v_call: TRBV30; d_call: TRBD1; clone_size: NA; cdr3_aa: CAWSRSGGDYGYTF; cdr3_nt: TGTGCCTGGAGTAGATCAGGGGGAGACTATGGCTACACCTTC
j_call: TRBJ1-5; cdr3_length: 16; v_call: TRBV6-5; d_call: NA; clone_size: once; cdr3_aa: CASSSSRGGKGQPQHF; cdr3_nt: TGTGCCAGCAGTTCATCGAGGGGGGGGAAGGGTCAGCCCCAGCATTTT
j_call: TRBJ2-7; cdr3_length: 13; v_call: TRBV7-9; d_call: NA; clone_size: NA; cdr3_aa: CASSLDPSSEQYF; cdr3_nt: TGTGCCAGCAGCTTAGATCCTAGCTCGGAACAGTACTTC
j_call: TRBJ2-3; cdr3_length: 17; v_call: TRBV5-1; d_call: TRBD2; clone_size: NA; cdr3_aa: CASSLAGRGRVSDTQYF; cdr3_nt: TGCGCCAGCAGCTTGGCCGGGCGCGGGAGAGTGTCAGATACGCAGTATTTT
j_call: TRBJ2-1; cdr3_length: 16; v_call: TRBV7-9; d_call: TRBD2; clone_size: once; cdr3_aa: CASSLAGLAGVNEQFF; cdr3_nt: TGTGCCAGCAGCTTAGCGGGACTAGCGGGAGTCAATGAGCAGTTCTTC
j_call: TRBJ2-2; cdr3_length: 15; v_call: TRBV5-4; d_call: NA; clone_size: once; cdr3_aa: CASSIAGVGTGELFF; cdr3_nt: TGTGCCAGCAGTATCGCCGGGGTAGGCACCGGGGAGCTGTTTTTT
j_call: TRBJ2-4; cdr3_length: 17; v_call: TRBV18; d_call: TRBD1; clone_size: NA; cdr3_aa: CASSPNGTVLAKNIQYF; cdr3_nt: TGTGCCAGCTCACCGAATGGGACAGTATTAGCCAAAAACATTCAGTACTTC
j_call: TRBJ1-4; cdr3_length: 13; v_call: TRBV6-1; d_call: NA; clone_size: NA; cdr3_aa: CASSLRGREKLFF; cdr3_nt: TGTGCCAGCAGCCTCAGGGGTAGGGAAAAACTGTTTTTT
j_call: TRBJ2-5; cdr3_length: 16; v_call: TRBV9; d_call: TRBD2; clone_size: NA; cdr3_aa: CASSVGASGSWETQYF; cdr3_nt: TGTGCCAGCAGCGTAGGTGCTAGCGGGAGTTGGGAGACCCAGTACTTC
j_call: TRBJ2-7; cdr3_length: 14; v_call: TRBV5-8; d_call: TRBD1; clone_size: NA; cdr3_aa: CASSWTGGSYEQYF; cdr3_nt: TGTGCCAGCAGCTGGACAGGGGGGTCCTACGAGCAGTACTTC
j_call: TRBJ1-1; cdr3_length: 15; v_call: TRBV28; d_call: TRBD1; clone_size: NA; cdr3_aa: CASSTTGGKDTEAFF; cdr3_nt: TGTGCCAGCAGTACTACAGGGGGAAAAGACACTGAAGCTTTCTTT
j_call: TRBJ1-5; cdr3_length: 14; v_call: TRBV19; d_call: NA; clone_size: NA; cdr3_aa: CASSIGQVYQPQHF; cdr3_nt: TGTGCCAGTAGTATAGGACAGGTATATCAGCCCCAGCATTTT
j_call: TRBJ2-5; cdr3_length: 15; v_call: TRBV28; d_call: TRBD1; clone_size: NA; cdr3_aa: CASSLGTGSGETQYF; cdr3_nt: TGTGCCAGCAGTTTAGGGACAGGTTCGGGAGAGACCCAGTACTTC
j_call: TRBJ2-1; cdr3_length: 15; v_call: TRBV25-1; d_call: TRBD2; clone_size: NA; cdr3_aa: CASSEAGAGYNEQFF; cdr3_nt: TGTGCCAGCAGTGAAGCGGGAGCGGGTTACAATGAGCAGTTCTTC
j_call: TRBJ1-2; cdr3_length: 14; v_call: TRBV2; d_call: TRBD1; clone_size: NA; cdr3_aa: CASKRQGAHYGYTF; cdr3_nt: TGTGCCAGCAAGAGACAGGGGGCCCACTATGGCTACACCTTC
j_call: TRBJ2-7; cdr3_length: 15; v_call: TRBV7-9; d_call: NA; clone_size: NA; cdr3_aa: CASSPGQGSSYEQYF; cdr3_nt: TGTGCCAGCAGCCCCGGTCAGGGAAGCTCCTACGAGCAGTACTTC
j_call: TRBJ1-3; cdr3_length: 16; v_call: TRBV9; d_call: TRBD1; clone_size: NA; cdr3_aa: CASSQTGALEGNTIYF; cdr3_nt: TGTGCCAGCAGTCAGACAGGGGCCCTTGAAGGAAACACCATATATTTT
j_call: TRBJ2-3; cdr3_length: 15; v_call: TRBV6-1; d_call: TRBD2; clone_size: NA; cdr3_aa: CASTGLAGPTDTQYF; cdr3_nt: TGTGCCAGCACCGGGCTAGCGGGACCCACAGATACGCAGTATTTT
j_call: TRBJ2-5; cdr3_length: 20; v_call: TRBV4-1; d_call: TRBD2; clone_size: once; cdr3_aa: CASSQPPGGLAGVKQETQYF; cdr3_nt: TGCGCCAGCAGCCAACCCCCGGGGGGACTAGCGGGAGTTAAGCAAGAGACCCAGTACTTC
j_call: TRBJ2-4; cdr3_length: 13; v_call: TRBV4-1; d_call: NA; clone_size: few; cdr3_aa: CASSSRRGNIQYF; cdr3_nt: TGCGCCAGCAGCTCCCGCCGGGGAAACATTCAGTACTTC
j_call: TRBJ2-2; cdr3_length: 15; v_call: TRBV21-1; d_call: NA; clone_size: NA; cdr3_aa: CASSKARGGTGELFF; cdr3_nt: TGTGCCAGCAGCAAAGCCAGGGGCGGCACCGGGGAGCTGTTTTTT
j_call: TRBJ2-3; cdr3_length: 16; v_call: TRBV15; d_call: NA; clone_size: NA; cdr3_aa: CATSRDPGGRTDTQYF; cdr3_nt: TGTGCCACCAGCAGAGATCCAGGGGGGCGCACAGATACGCAGTATTTT
j_call: TRBJ2-7; cdr3_length: 15; v_call: TRBV25-1; d_call: TRBD1; clone_size: few; cdr3_aa: CASSAQRDSSYEQYF; cdr3_nt: TGTGCCAGCAGTGCCCAACGGGACAGCTCCTACGAGCAGTACTTC
j_call: TRBJ2-3; cdr3_length: 15; v_call: TRBV7-7; d_call: TRBD2; clone_size: NA; cdr3_aa: CASSFGLAGTDTQYF; cdr3_nt: TGTGCTAGCAGCTTCGGACTAGCCGGCACAGATACGCAGTATTTT
j_call: TRBJ2-7; cdr3_length: 15; v_call: TRBV7-9; d_call: TRBD1; clone_size: NA; cdr3_aa: CASSLSRQGVYEQYF; cdr3_nt: TGTGCCAGCAGCTTATCCCGACAGGGCGTCTACGAGCAGTACTTC
j_call: TRBJ2-1; cdr3_length: 14; v_call: TRBV6-1; d_call: NA; clone_size: NA; cdr3_aa: CASSSQGTDLEQFF; cdr3_nt: TGTGCCAGCAGTTCCCAGGGGACGGACCTTGAGCAGTTCTTC
j_call: TRBJ2-3; cdr3_length: 14; v_call: TRBV6-5; d_call: NA; clone_size: NA; cdr3_aa: CASSYGDNTDTQYF; cdr3_nt: TGTGCCAGCAGTTACGGGGACAACACAGATACGCAGTATTTT
j_call: TRBJ2-7; cdr3_length: 19; v_call: TRBV4-2; d_call: TRBD2; clone_size: NA; cdr3_aa: CASSQDPEEREVSSYEQYF; cdr3_nt: TGTGCCAGCAGCCAAGACCCCGAAGAGCGGGAGGTTTCTTCCTACGAGCAGTACTTC
j_call: TRBJ2-2; cdr3_length: 15; v_call: TRBV5-4; d_call: TRBD2; clone_size: NA; cdr3_aa: CASSLAGGPDGELFF; cdr3_nt: TGTGCCAGCAGCTTAGCGGGAGGGCCAGACGGGGAGCTGTTTTTT
j_call: TRBJ1-1; cdr3_length: 14; v_call: TRBV6-1; d_call: NA; clone_size: NA; cdr3_aa: CASSQDRLNTEAFF; cdr3_nt: TGTGCCAGTTCCCAAGACAGGTTGAACACTGAAGCTTTCTTT
j_call: TRBJ2-1; cdr3_length: 17; v_call: TRBV7-9; d_call: NA; clone_size: once; cdr3_aa: CASSLGATESSYNEQFF; cdr3_nt: TGTGCCAGCAGCTTAGGTGCAACGGAGAGCTCCTACAATGAGCAGTTCTTC
j_call: TRBJ2-1; cdr3_length: 14; v_call: TRBV28; d_call: TRBD1; clone_size: NA; cdr3_aa: CASRGTGGGNEQFF; cdr3_nt: TGTGCCAGCAGGGGGACAGGGGGAGGGAATGAGCAGTTCTTC
j_call: TRBJ1-2; cdr3_length: 15; v_call: TRBV15; d_call: NA; clone_size: NA; cdr3_aa: CATSRDPGANYGYTF; cdr3_nt: TGTGCCACCAGCAGAGATCCAGGGGCCAACTATGGCTACACCTTC
j_call: TRBJ1-2; cdr3_length: 15; v_call: TRBV6-1; d_call: NA; clone_size: NA; cdr3_aa: CASSEVGRNAYGYTF; cdr3_nt: TGTGCCAGCAGTGAAGTTGGGAGGAACGCCTATGGCTACACCTTC
j_call: TRBJ2-1; cdr3_length: 13; v_call: TRBV6-5; d_call: TRBD2; clone_size: NA; cdr3_aa: CASSSHGGNEQFF; cdr3_nt: TGTGCCAGCAGTTCACACGGGGGGAATGAGCAGTTCTTC
j_call: TRBJ2-7; cdr3_length: 16; v_call: TRBV2; d_call: TRBD2; clone_size: NA; cdr3_aa: CASSSPGLAISLEQYF; cdr3_nt: TGTGCCAGCAGCTCGCCGGGACTAGCAATATCGCTCGAGCAGTACTTC
j_call: TRBJ1-4; cdr3_length: 14; v_call: TRBV7-8; d_call: TRBD1; clone_size: NA; cdr3_aa: CASSVGQGNEKLFF; cdr3_nt: TGTGCCAGCAGCGTGGGACAGGGAAATGAAAAACTGTTTTTT
j_call: TRBJ2-2; cdr3_length: 15; v_call: TRBV27; d_call: TRBD2; clone_size: NA; cdr3_aa: CASRPRLAVTGELFF; cdr3_nt: TGTGCCAGCAGGCCGCGACTAGCGGTCACCGGGGAGCTGTTTTTT
j_call: TRBJ2-7; cdr3_length: 17; v_call: TRBV7-2; d_call: TRBD2; clone_size: NA; cdr3_aa: CASSFFAGLAGGQEQYF; cdr3_nt: TGTGCCAGCAGCTTCTTCGCCGGACTAGCGGGAGGGCAAGAGCAGTACTTC
j_call: TRBJ2-1; cdr3_length: 19; v_call: TRBV7-9; d_call: NA; clone_size: NA; cdr3_aa: CASSSKTTDRRSSYNEQFF; cdr3_nt: TGTGCCAGCAGCTCTAAGACCACTGACAGGAGGAGCTCCTACAATGAGCAGTTCTTC
j_call: TRBJ2-7; cdr3_length: 13; v_call: TRBV9; d_call: TRBD2; clone_size: NA; cdr3_aa: CASSQTGGDEQYF; cdr3_nt: TGTGCCAGCAGCCAAACGGGAGGGGACGAGCAGTACTTC
j_call: TRBJ2-6; cdr3_length: 13; v_call: TRBV5-8; d_call: NA; clone_size: NA; cdr3_aa: CASSFVGANVLTF; cdr3_nt: TGTGCCAGCAGCTTCGTGGGGGCCAACGTCCTGACTTTC